This TCR beta chain was found in a study of cytomegalovirus exposure and HLA in healthy donors. With regard to this clone: Its matching antigen is unknown.

Study-wide results and limits: Among TCR sequences, most were rare, though some public TCRs appeared in many donors. Analysis performed later showed TCR beta chains linked to HLA being more clonally expanded than equally common others.

V dropped 2 bases and J dropped 4 bases, with 12 bases sitting between them. The CDR3 extends over 15 amino acids. CDR1 MGHRA and CDR2 YSYEKL come from the germline V gene. The PCR had 60 Vbeta and 13 Jbeta primers. Measured with immunoSEQ multiplex PCR; TCRdb has only the in-frame clones, and not every one. The table lists 200,000 or so clones, 80% to 85% of them singletons. Every donor was a healthy person donating bone marrow. Nominally healthy donors provided the samples, though records likely missed some immune exposures. The chain combines TRBV4-1 with TRBJ2-1; D possibly corresponds to TRBD2 (5 bases). Source material: PBMCs. This receptor was obtained from a woman in her fifties or sixties in good health and CMV-seropositive. CDR3 coding DNA: TGCGCCAGCAGCCAAATGGGGAGCTATTACAATGAGCAGTTCTTC. Amino acids: CASSQMGSYYNEQFF.